The rows below give T cell receptor beta chains drawn from one sample of a study of CD8+ T cells in alopecia areata. Only in-frame clones appear in the TCRdb table, and some are missing; sequencing was by immunoSEQ multiplex PCR. The repertoire holds about 74,000 clones, with around 29% as singletons. Sequences were derived from CD8+ T cells sorted from blood, sampled at week 4, from a patient treated with tofacitinib. The receptors here all came from a human donor with alopecia areata. CDR3s include the opening cysteine and the closing phenylalanine or tryptophan. The D gene is left open where the match is weak. The size of a clone is reported for some rows only, either as once, few or many, or as a class for expanded clones.

TRBJ1-1 | NA | 14 | NA | TRBV5-6 | CASSWRTENTEAFF | TGTGCCAGCAGCTGGAGGACAGAGAACACTGAAGCTTTCTTT
TRBJ1-2 | few | 12 | NA | TRBV29-1 | CSLRGADYGYTF | TGCAGCCTCCGGGGCGCGGACTATGGCTACACCTTC
TRBJ2-1 | many | 14 | NA | TRBV6-1 | CASSSSGSYNEQFF | TGTGCCAGCAGTTCCAGCGGGTCCTACAATGAGCAGTTCTTC
TRBJ2-7 | NA | 12 | TRBD1 | TRBV25-1 | CASGDRAYEQYF | TGTGCCAGCGGGGACAGGGCCTACGAGCAGTACTTC
TRBJ2-2 | NA | 14 | TRBD1 | TRBV29-1 | CSVEGGQGVGELFF | TGCAGCGTTGAAGGGGGACAGGGAGTAGGGGAGCTGTTTTTT
TRBJ2-7 | few | 15 | TRBD1 | TRBV13 | CASSPRDRAAHEQYF | TGTGCCAGCAGCCCCCGGGACAGGGCTGCCCACGAGCAGTACTTC
TRBJ1-5 | few | 15 | TRBD1 | TRBV6-6 | CASSQGAPGNQPQHF | TGTGCCAGCAGTCAGGGGGCTCCTGGCAATCAGCCCCAGCATTTT
TRBJ2-3 | NA | 12 | NA | TRBV2 | CASSGPTDTQYF | TGTGCCAGCAGTGGGCCAACAGATACGCAGTATTTT
TRBJ2-1 | NA | 14 | NA | TRBV4-1 | CASSQYSGDNEQFF | TGCGCCAGCAGCCAATATTCCGGAGACAATGAGCAGTTCTTC
TRBJ2-5 | NA | 13 | NA | TRBV4-1 | CASSRNTQETQYF | TGCGCCAGCAGCCGTAACACCCAAGAGACCCAGTACTTC
TRBJ2-7 | once | 19 | NA | TRBV4-1 | CASSHPSDPLRGPDYEQYF | TGCGCCAGCAGCCACCCGTCGGACCCGCTCCGGGGCCCGGACTACGAGCAGTACTTC
TRBJ1-1 | NA | 14 | NA | TRBV29-1 | CSACLLTANTEAFF | TGCAGCGCGTGCCTACTGACAGCGAACACTGAAGCTTTCTTT
TRBJ2-2 | few | 13 | NA | TRBV9 | CASRAGTTGELFF | TGTGCCAGCAGGGCGGGTACGACCGGGGAGCTGTTTTTT
TRBJ1-1 | NA | 14 | NA | TRBV27 | CASSFATGNTEAFF | TGTGCCAGCAGTTTTGCGACGGGGAACACTGAAGCTTTCTTT
TRBJ1-1 | few | 14 | NA | TRBV11-3 | CASSPTGGDTEAFF | TGTGCCAGCAGCCCCACTGGGGGGGACACTGAAGCTTTCTTT
TRBJ1-5 | few | 15 | NA | TRBV7-2 | CASSSLGGLPQPQHF | TGTGCCAGCAGCTCCCTGGGAGGTCTTCCACAGCCCCAGCATTTT